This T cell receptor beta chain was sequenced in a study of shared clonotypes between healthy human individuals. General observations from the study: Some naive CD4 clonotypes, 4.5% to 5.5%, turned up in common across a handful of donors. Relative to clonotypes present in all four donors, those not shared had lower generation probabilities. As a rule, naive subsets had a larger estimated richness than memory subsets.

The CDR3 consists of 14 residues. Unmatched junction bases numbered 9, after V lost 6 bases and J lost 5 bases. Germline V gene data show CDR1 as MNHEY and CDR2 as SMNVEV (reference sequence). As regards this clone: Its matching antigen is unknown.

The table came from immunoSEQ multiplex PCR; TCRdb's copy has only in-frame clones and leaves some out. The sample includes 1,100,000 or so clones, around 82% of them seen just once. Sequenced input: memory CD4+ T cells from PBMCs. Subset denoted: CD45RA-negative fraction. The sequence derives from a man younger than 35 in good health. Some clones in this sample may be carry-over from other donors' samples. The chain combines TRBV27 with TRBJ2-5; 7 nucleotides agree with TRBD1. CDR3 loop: CASSRTGEWETQYF. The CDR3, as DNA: TGTGCCAGCAGCCGAACAGGGGAGTGGGAGACCCAGTACTTC.